The 7 T cell receptor beta chains presented below share a single source sample, sequenced in a study of Graves' ophthalmopathy and Graves' hyperthyroidism. Using RNA transcripts, the TCR beta CDR3 regions were amplified. First-round RT-PCR relied on HTBI primers, and a second-round multiplex PCR came next. TCRdb independently ran MiXCR on the multiplex PCR reads; one entry per CDR3 protein. The sample records around 470,000 distinct CDR3 sequences, around 14% being singletons. The material sequenced was blood. These receptors were taken from a woman aged 30 to 39 with Graves' ophthalmopathy.

This clonotype has a count of ten or more. This rearrangement joins TRBV29-1 to TRBJ1-1; perhaps TRBD1 as D (5 bases). Germline V gene lookup returns CDR1 SQVTM and CDR2 ANQGSEA. The CDR3 extends over 12 amino acids. The ends were cut back, 7 bases at V and 1 base at J, with 10 bases in the middle. The CDR3 spells CSALGTNTEAFF. The DNA for the CDR3 is TGCAGCGCCCTGGGGACGAACACTGAAGCTTTCTTT.

Many counts were recorded for this clonotype. In DNA form, the CDR3 reads TGTGCCAGCAAAGCAGGGTTTTTGTCTTCACCCCTCCACTTT. Residues: CASKAGFLSSPLHF. The genes are TRBV27 and TRBJ1-6; a possible D gene is TRBD1 (5 bases). CDR1 is MNHEY and CDR2 is SMNVEV in the germline V gene (reference sequence). The V and J ends lost 7 bases and 9 bases respectively, with 16 bases between them. This CDR3 spans 14 amino acids.

This chain connects TRBV3-1 to TRBJ2-5; 10 bases map to TRBD2. V lost 5 bases to trimming and J lost 5 bases; unmatched junction nucleotides: 8. The length of the CDR3 is 15 residues. Germline CDR1 LGHDT, CDR2 YNNKEL (reference sequence). CDR3 sequence reads: CASSASSGRAETQYF. CDR3 bases: TGTGCCAGCAGCGCCTCCAGCGGGAGGGCGGAGACCCAGTACTTC.

This clonotype showed up many times. V is TRBV9 and J is TRBJ2-5; 11 nucleotides line up with TRBD1. CDR1 SGDLS and CDR2 YYNGEE come from the germline V gene. The CDR3 is 16 residues long. J was trimmed by 5 bases and V by 2 bases; bases with no gene match: 8. CDR3 region: CASSVSPGTGGETQYF. In DNA form, the CDR3 reads TGTGCCAGCAGCGTGTCCCCCGGGACAGGGGGGGAGACCCAGTACTTC.

At least ten counts were recorded for this clonotype. V gene TRBV4-1 combines with J gene TRBJ2-7, with 12 bases lining up with TRBD1. CDR3 length: 15 residues. Germline CDR1 is MGHRA and CDR2 is YSYEKL. The trim removed 4 bases at V and 6 bases at J, leaving 7 bases unmatched. CDR3 protein: CASSPGQGARGEQYF. The CDR3 DNA reads as TGCGCCAGCAGCCCGGGACAGGGGGCTAGAGGCGAGCAGTACTTC.

In this sample, this clonotype turned up many times. This chain joins TRBV7-2 and TRBJ2-7, with D unclear. Trimming pared 2 bases from V and 6 bases from J, leaving 5 bases between. CDR1 is SGHTA and CDR2 is FQGNSA in the germline V gene. The CDR3 extends over 11 amino acids. The CDR3 loop reads CASSLWVEQYF. The CDR3 region has the DNA TGTGCCAGCAGCTTATGGGTCGAGCAGTACTTC.

This clonotype was seen many times. Here the CDR3 DNA reads TGTGCCAGTAGTATAGATCTATTCACAGTGAACACTGAAGCTTTCTTT. Its protein product is CASSIDLFTVNTEAFF. The rearrangement joins TRBV19 to TRBJ1-1; D unresolved. Trimming cost V 0 bases and J 0 bases, with 11 bases left between them. The germline CDR1 and CDR2 sequences are LNHDA and SQIVND (reference sequence). The CDR3 consists of 16 residues. Full variable domain (missing parts from reference TRBV19 and TRBJ1-1): DGGITQSPKYLFRKEGQNVTLSCEQNLNHDAMYWYRQDPGQGLRLIYYSQIVNDFQKGDIAEGYSVSREKKESFPLTVTSAQKNPTAFYLCASSIDLFTVNTEAFFGQGTRLTVV.